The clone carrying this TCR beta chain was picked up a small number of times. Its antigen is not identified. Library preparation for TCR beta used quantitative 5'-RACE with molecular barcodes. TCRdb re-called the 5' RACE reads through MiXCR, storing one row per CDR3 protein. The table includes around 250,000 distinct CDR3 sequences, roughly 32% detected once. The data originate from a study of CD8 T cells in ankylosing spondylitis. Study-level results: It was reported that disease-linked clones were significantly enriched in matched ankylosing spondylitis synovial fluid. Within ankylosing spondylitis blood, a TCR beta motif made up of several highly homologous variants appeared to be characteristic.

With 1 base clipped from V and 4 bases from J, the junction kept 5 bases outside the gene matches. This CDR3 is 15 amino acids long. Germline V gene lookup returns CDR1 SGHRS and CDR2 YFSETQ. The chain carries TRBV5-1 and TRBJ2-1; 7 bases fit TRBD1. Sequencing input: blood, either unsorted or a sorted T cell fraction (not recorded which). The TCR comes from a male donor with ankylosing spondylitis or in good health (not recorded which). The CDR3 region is CASSLSGQLYNEQFF. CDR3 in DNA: TGCGCCAGCAGCTTGTCGGGACAGTTATACAATGAGCAGTTCTTC.